This T cell receptor beta chain was retrieved from a study of cytomegalovirus exposure and HLA in healthy donors. For the study at large: The study's early data release held roughly 91 million unique TCRs from HLA-typed donors. Regarding the study as a whole: In a later analysis, HLA-associated beta chains showed higher expansion and lower generation probabilities than comparable chains.

About this clone itself: Antigen specificity is unknown. An end of the junction differs from the germline gene, which may be a read error.

The CDR3 is 14 amino acids. Looked up from germline, CDR1 is MNHEY and CDR2 is SVGAGI. Use of 60 Vbeta and 13 Jbeta primers characterized the PCR. TCRdb's table, derived via immunoSEQ multiplex PCR, lists solely in-frame clones and lacks some. The profile shows about 140,000 clones, 60% to 85% of them singletons. V is TRBV6-5 and J is TRBJ2-3, with 9 bases matching TRBD1. This TCR was recovered from a woman aged 35 to 49 in good health and CMV-seronegative. Sequenced sample: PBMCs. CDR3 region: CASRQGAMGDAQYF. CDR3 nucleotides: TGTGCCAGCAGACAGGGGGCAATGGGAGATGCGCAGTATTTT.